Listed here are 20 T cell receptor beta chains from one sample, sequenced in a study of shared clonotypes between healthy human individuals. The protocol was immunoSEQ multiplex PCR, while the TCRdb copy is restricted to in-frame clones and leaves out a portion. Found here are nearly 1 million clones, roughly 72% of them singletons; the top ten hold about 1.5%. Sequencing was performed on memory CD4+ T cells sorted from blood. The subset: CD45RA-negative fraction. These TCRs come from a man between 18 and 29 years old in good health.

This chain connects TRBV6-1 to TRBJ2-7; weak D call: TRBD1 (6 bases). V was shortened by 4 bases and J by 0 bases, with 19 bases between the two germline ends. Germline CDR1 MNHNS, CDR2 SASEGT. The CDR3 has 17 amino acids. CDR3 DNA: TGTGCCAGCAGTGCGGGGCAGGGGTTCGCCTACTCCTACGAGCAGTACTTC. Its protein is CASSAGQGFAYSYEQYF.

Only a few counts were recorded for this clone. CDR3 loop: CASSLDYVLYEQYF. In DNA, the CDR3 is TGCGCCAGCAGCTTGGATTATGTCCTCTACGAGCAGTACTTC. This chain connects TRBV5-1 to TRBJ2-7, with D unresolved. There are 14 residues in the CDR3. The germline V and J ends were trimmed by 0 bases and 3 bases, with 10 bases remaining between them. Germline V gene sequence: CDR1 SGHRS, CDR2 YFSETQ.

The genes are TRBV2 and TRBJ1-5, with D tentatively TRBD1 (5 bases). This CDR3 has 13 amino acids. Germline V gives CDR1 SNHLY, CDR2 FYNNEI. The germline V and J ends were trimmed by 7 bases and 4 bases, with 11 bases remaining between them. CDR3 coding DNA: TGTGCCAGCACACAGGAGAAGAATCAGCCCCAGCATTTT. Residues: CASTQEKNQPQHF. The complete variable domain, with remaining parts taken from reference TRBV2 and TRBJ1-5, reads EPEVTQTPSHQVTQMGQEVILRCVPISNHLYFYWYRQILGQKVEFLVSFYNNEISEKSEIFDDQFSVERPDGSNFTLKIRSTKLEDSAMYFCASTQEKNQPQHFGDGTRLSIL.

A word on this clone: A much larger clone sits a single nucleotide away, making a read error possible. The chain is built from TRBV5-1 and TRBJ1-4; TRBD1 aligns across 7 bases. CDR3 length: 14 amino acids. Germline assignment: CDR1 SGHRS and CDR2 YFSETQ. V dropped 4 bases and J dropped 2; count of bases not matched to a gene: 2. The DNA for the CDR3 is TGCGCCAGCAGCCCGGGACAGACTAATGAAAAACTGTTTTTT. This sequence encodes CASSPGQTNEKLFF.

The chain is built from TRBV4-3 and TRBJ1-6; D uncertain. The CDR3 length is 15 residues. CDR1 is LGHNA, CDR2 YSLEER, per germline. Trimming pared 0 bases from V and 5 bases from J, leaving 8 bases between. CDR3 sequence: CASSQEWGNNSPLHF. The CDR3 region has the DNA TGCGCCAGCAGCCAAGAATGGGGTAATAATTCACCCCTCCACTTT.

The V gene is TRBV30, the J gene TRBJ2-3; D is uncertain. CDR1 is GTSNPN, CDR2 SVGIG, per germline (reference sequence). V was trimmed by 7 bases and J by 10 bases, leaving 15 bases between them. There are 11 residues in the CDR3. The CDR3 here is CASWLGSAQYF. The CDR3, as DNA: TGTGCCTCGTGGCTCGGGTCTGCGCAGTATTTT.

Comments on this clone: Other DNA variants within this sample encode the same CDR3. This sequence joins TRBV5-4 and TRBJ1-1; unclear D gene. V lost 1 base and J 5 bases, leaving 12 bases between the germline ends. The CDR3 covers 14 residues. Germline V gene lookup returns CDR1 SGHNT and CDR2 YYREEE (reference sequence). CDR3 sequence: CASSLTGARTEAFF. The CDR3 bases are TGTGCCAGCAGCTTGACGGGAGCGAGGACTGAAGCTTTCTTT.

This clone was counted between two and nine times. DNA of the CDR3: TGTGCCTGGAGTGTGGCAGCTGGAAACACCATATATTTT. Translation gives CAWSVAAGNTIYF. The chain links TRBV30 to TRBJ1-3; no clear D. Germline lookup yields CDR1 GTSNPN and CDR2 SVGIG (reference sequence). V was cut by 0 bases and J by 2 bases, with 5 bases left in between. This CDR3 has 13 amino acids.

The V call is TRBV10-1, the J call TRBJ1-1; D gene ambiguous. CDR3 length: 13 amino acids. Trimming left V 6 bases short and J 4 bases short, with 12 bases between. Germline values: CDR1 WNHNN, CDR2 SYGVQD (reference sequence). This CDR3 is CASSPTTSTEAFF. CDR3 sequence (DNA): TGCGCCAGCAGCCCCACGACAAGCACTGAAGCTTTCTTT.

The chain joins TRBV5-1 to TRBJ2-1, with 9 bases fitting TRBD1. The CDR3 consists of 16 residues. The trim removed 4 bases at V and 1 base at J, leaving 6 bases unmatched. CDR1 and CDR2 from the germline V gene are SGHRS and YFSETQ. CDR3 bases: TGCGCCAGCAGCCCGACAGGGGGTGGTTCCTACAATGAGCAGTTCTTC. Translated: CASSPTGGGSYNEQFF.

This clone was seen just once. The chain is built from TRBV2 and TRBJ2-1, with 9 bases aligning to TRBD2. This CDR3 is built from 15 residues. V dropped 5 bases and J dropped 7; count of bases not matched to a gene: 9. Per the germline V gene, CDR1 is SNHLY and CDR2 is FYNNEI. The CDR3 DNA follows: TGTGCCAGCAGTCTAGCGGGGACCTCCGGGAATGAGCAGTTCTTC. It is translated as CASSLAGTSGNEQFF.

The CDR3 sequence: CASSSFPRGGYGYTF. CDR3 coding DNA: TGTGCCAGCAGCTCGTTCCCAAGGGGGGGCTATGGCTACACCTTC. The rearrangement links TRBV28 to TRBJ1-2, with a possible D match to TRBD1 (6 bases). The CDR3 has 15 residues. V was trimmed by 6 bases and J by 4 bases, leaving 18 bases between them. From germline, CDR1 is MDHEN and CDR2 SYDVKM.

This rearrangement joins TRBV11-2 to TRBJ2-7, with 12 nucleotides matching TRBD2. The CDR3 runs to 16 residues. V dropped 5 bases and J dropped 4; count of bases not matched to a gene: 9. Looked up from germline, CDR1 is SGHAT and CDR2 is FQNNGV. The CDR3: CASSRLAGAPGYEQYF. In nucleotides, the CDR3 is TGTGCCAGCAGCCGACTAGCGGGGGCCCCTGGGTACGAGCAGTACTTC.

The J gene is TRBJ2-5, the V gene TRBV7-2, with 12 nucleotides matching TRBD2. J gave up 4 bases and V 4 bases, and 7 bases lay outside the gene matches. This CDR3 is 16 amino acids long. Germline-derived CDR1 and CDR2 are SGHTA and FQGNSA. CDR3 in amino acids: CASSSRLAGAGETQYF. The CDR3 coding sequence is TGTGCCAGCAGCTCACGACTAGCGGGAGCAGGAGAGACCCAGTACTTC.

The chain is built from TRBV30 and TRBJ1-5; D is undetermined. V shed 2 bases and J shed 2 bases, with 7 bases lying between them. Germline-derived CDR1 and CDR2 are GTSNPN and SVGIG (reference sequence). The CDR3 has 13 residues. The CDR3 bases are TGTGCCTGGAGTCCGCCGGGCAATCAGCCCCAGCATTTT. It is translated as CAWSPPGNQPQHF.

The chain has TRBV10-3 and TRBJ2-3, with a weak D call TRBD2 (5 bases). The CDR3 covers 12 residues. The germline V gene has CDR1 ENHRY and CDR2 SYGVKD. V gave up 10 bases and J gave up 0 bases, with 8 bases separating them. The CDR3 protein is CASGLSTDTQYF. The DNA for the CDR3 is TGTGCCAGCGGGCTTAGCACAGATACGCAGTATTTT.

The chain has TRBV29-1 and TRBJ1-2; D unclear. V was clipped by 6 bases and J by 4 bases, with 18 bases between them. This CDR3 is 14 amino acids long. Germline loops: CDR1 SQVTM, CDR2 ANQGSEA. CDR3 bases: TGCAGCGTCTCCCAGACTCGTGTGAGCTATGGCTACACCTTC. Amino acids: CSVSQTRVSYGYTF.

The DNA of the CDR3 is TGCGCCAGCAGCCCTGGGGCGGGGATCGCGAACACCGGGGAGCTGTTTTTT. Encoded protein: CASSPGAGIANTGELFF. V gene TRBV5-1 combines with J gene TRBJ2-2; TRBD2 is a possible D gene (6 bases). Germline V gene lookup returns CDR1 SGHRS and CDR2 YFSETQ. The CDR3 is made up of 17 amino acids. Between the trimmed V and J ends, which lost 4 bases and 0 bases, there was a span of 16 bases.

The chain combines TRBV5-1 with TRBJ2-3; D is unclear. With 0 bases removed from V and 4 bases from J, the gap between germline ends came to 9 bases. The CDR3 contains 14 residues. CDR1 is SGHRS, CDR2 YFSETQ, per germline. CDR3 sequence (DNA): TGCGCCAGCAGCTTGGGCCTTACGGCAGATACGCAGTATTTT. Translation: CASSLGLTADTQYF. Variable domain in full (rest from reference TRBV5-1 and TRBJ2-3): KAGVTQTPRYLIKTRGQQVTLSCSPISGHRSVSWYQQTPGQGLQFLFEYFSETQRNKGNFPGRFSGRQFSNSRSEMNVSTLELGDSALYLCASSLGLTADTQYFGPGTRLTVL.

Concerning this clone itself: The junction shows a germline mismatch at one end, possibly a read error. This rearrangement joins TRBV2 to TRBJ2-7; TRBD1 might be the D (6 bases). Germline V lookup: CDR1 SNHLY, CDR2 FYNNEI. CDR3 length equals 12 residues. CDR3 sequence: CASSPELTGGNF. The CDR3 DNA is TGTGCCAGCAGTCCCGAGCTGACAGGTGGGAACTTC.